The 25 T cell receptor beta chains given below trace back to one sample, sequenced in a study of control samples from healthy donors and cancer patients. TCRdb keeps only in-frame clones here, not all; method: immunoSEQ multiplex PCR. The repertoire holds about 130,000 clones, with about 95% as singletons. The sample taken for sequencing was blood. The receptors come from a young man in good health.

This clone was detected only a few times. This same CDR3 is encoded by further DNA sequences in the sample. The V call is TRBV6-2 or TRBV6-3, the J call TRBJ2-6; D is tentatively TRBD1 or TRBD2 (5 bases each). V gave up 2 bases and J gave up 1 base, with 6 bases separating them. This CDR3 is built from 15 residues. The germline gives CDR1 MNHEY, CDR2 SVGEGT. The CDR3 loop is CASSYEGSGANVLTF. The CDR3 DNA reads TGTGCCAGCAGTTACGAGGGGTCTGGGGCCAACGTCCTGACTTTC.

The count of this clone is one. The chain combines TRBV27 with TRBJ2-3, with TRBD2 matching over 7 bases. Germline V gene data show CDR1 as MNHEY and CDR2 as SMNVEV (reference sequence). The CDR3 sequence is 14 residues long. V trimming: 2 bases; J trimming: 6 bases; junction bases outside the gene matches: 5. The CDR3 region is CASSLRLARDTQYF. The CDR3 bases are TGTGCCAGCAGTTTAAGACTAGCCCGGGATACGCAGTATTTT.

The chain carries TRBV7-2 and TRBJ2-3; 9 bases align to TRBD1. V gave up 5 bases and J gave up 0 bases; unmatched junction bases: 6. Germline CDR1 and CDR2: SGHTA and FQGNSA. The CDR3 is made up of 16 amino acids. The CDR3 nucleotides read TGTGCCAGCAGCAGAACCGGGACAGGGAGCACAGATACGCAGTATTTT. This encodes CASSRTGTGSTDTQYF. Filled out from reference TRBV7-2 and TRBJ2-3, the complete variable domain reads GAGVSQSPSNKVTEKGKDVELRCDPISGHTALYWYRQSLGQGLEFLIYFQGNSAPDKSGLPSDRFSAERTGGSVSTLTIQRTQQEDSAVYLCASSRTGTGSTDTQYFGPGTRLTVL.

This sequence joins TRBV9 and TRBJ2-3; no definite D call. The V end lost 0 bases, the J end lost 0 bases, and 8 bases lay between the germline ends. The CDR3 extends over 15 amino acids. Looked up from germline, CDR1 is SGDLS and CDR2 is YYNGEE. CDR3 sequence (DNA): TGTGCCAGCAGCGTAGATTTGGGAAGCACAGATACGCAGTATTTT. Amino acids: CASSVDLGSTDTQYF.

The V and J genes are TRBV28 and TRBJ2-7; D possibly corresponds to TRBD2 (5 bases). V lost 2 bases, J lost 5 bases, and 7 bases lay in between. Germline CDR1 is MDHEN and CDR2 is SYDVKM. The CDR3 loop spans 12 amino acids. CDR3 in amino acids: CASSLEGHEQYF. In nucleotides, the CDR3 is TGTGCCAGCAGTTTAGAGGGCCACGAGCAGTACTTC. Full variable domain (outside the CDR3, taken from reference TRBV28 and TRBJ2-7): DVKVTQSSRYLVKRTGEKVFLECVQDMDHENMFWYRQDPGLGLRLIYFSYDVKMKEKGDIPEGYSVSREKKERFSLILESASTNQTSMYLCASSLEGHEQYFGPGTRLTVT.

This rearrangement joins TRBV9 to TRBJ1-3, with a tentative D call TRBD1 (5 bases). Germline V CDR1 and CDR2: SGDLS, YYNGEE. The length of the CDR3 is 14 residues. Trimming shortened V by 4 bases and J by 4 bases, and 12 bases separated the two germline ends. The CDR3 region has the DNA TGTGCCAGCAGCCCCGGGGGGGACGGAAACACCATATATTTT. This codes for CASSPGGDGNTIYF.

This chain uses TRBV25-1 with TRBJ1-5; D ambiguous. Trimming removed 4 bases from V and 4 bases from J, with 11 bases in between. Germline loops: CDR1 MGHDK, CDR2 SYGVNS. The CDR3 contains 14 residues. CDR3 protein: CASSGMRENQPQHF. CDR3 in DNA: TGTGCCAGCAGTGGCATGAGGGAGAATCAGCCCCAGCATTTT. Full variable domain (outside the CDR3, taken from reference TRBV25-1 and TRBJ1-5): EADIYQTPRYLVIGTGKKITLECSQTMGHDKMYWYQQDPGMELHLIHYSYGVNSTEKGDLSSESTVSRIRTEHFPLTLESARPSHTSQYLCASSGMRENQPQHFGDGTRLSIL.

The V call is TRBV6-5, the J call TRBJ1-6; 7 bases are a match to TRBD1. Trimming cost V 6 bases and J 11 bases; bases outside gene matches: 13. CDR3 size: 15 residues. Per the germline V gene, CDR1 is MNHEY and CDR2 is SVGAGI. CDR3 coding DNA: TGTGCCAGCAGCGGAGACAGGGTACGGACAACACCCCTCCACTTT. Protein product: CASSGDRVRTTPLHF.

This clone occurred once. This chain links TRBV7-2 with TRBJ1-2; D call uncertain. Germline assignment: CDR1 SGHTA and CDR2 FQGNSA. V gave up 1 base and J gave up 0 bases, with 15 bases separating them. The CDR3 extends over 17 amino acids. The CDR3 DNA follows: TGTGCCAGCAGCTTAGTCGGCGGCGCGCCCTCTAACTATGGCTACACCTTC. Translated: CASSLVGGAPSNYGYTF.

The CDR3 region has the DNA TGCAGCGTTTCACAGGGGGGGAATCAGCCCCAGCATTTT. Its translation is CSVSQGGNQPQHF. The chain recombines TRBV29-1 with TRBJ1-5, with TRBD1 matching 8 bases. Germline CDR1 and CDR2: SQVTM and ANQGSEA. CDR3 size: 13 residues. V lost 5 bases to trimming and J lost 4 bases; unmatched junction nucleotides: 4.

In DNA, the CDR3 is TGTGCCAGCACATTCGGGGGTATCGGCACTGAAGCTTTCTTT. It translates to CASTFGGIGTEAFF. V usage is TRBV28 and J usage is TRBJ1-1; tentative D call: TRBD1 (5 bases). Trimming removed 7 bases from V and 4 bases from J, with 16 bases in between. Germline V gives CDR1 MDHEN, CDR2 SYDVKM. This CDR3 has 14 residues.

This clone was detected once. Here the CDR3 DNA reads TGTGCCAGCACATTGGGGGGGGCTGGCAATCAGCCCCAGCATTTT. Its translation is CASTLGGAGNQPQHF. The rearrangement joins TRBV2 to TRBJ1-5; D perhaps matches TRBD1 (6 bases). V was cut by 7 bases and J by 2 bases, with 15 bases left in between. From germline, CDR1 is SNHLY and CDR2 FYNNEI. This CDR3 region has 15 residues.

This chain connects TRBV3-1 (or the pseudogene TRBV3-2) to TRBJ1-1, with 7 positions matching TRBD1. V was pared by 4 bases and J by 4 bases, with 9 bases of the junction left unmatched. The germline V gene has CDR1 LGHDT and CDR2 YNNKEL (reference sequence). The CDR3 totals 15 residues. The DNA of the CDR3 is TGTGCCAGCAGCCCTTGGACAGGTCTTAGCACTGAAGCTTTCTTT. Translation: CASSPWTGLSTEAFF.

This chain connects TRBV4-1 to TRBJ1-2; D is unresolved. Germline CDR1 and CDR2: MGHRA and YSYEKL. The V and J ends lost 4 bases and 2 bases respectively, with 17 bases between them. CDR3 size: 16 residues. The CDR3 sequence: CASSREGPGLNYGYTF. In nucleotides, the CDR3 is TGCGCCAGCAGCCGGGAGGGCCCAGGACTCAACTATGGCTACACCTTC.

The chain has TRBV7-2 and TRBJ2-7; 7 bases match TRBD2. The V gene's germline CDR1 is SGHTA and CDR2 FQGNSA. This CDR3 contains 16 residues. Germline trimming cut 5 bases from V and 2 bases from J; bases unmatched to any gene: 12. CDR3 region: CASSQAGGTVTYEQYF. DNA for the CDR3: TGTGCCAGCAGCCAGGCCGGGGGGACGGTCACCTACGAGCAGTACTTC.

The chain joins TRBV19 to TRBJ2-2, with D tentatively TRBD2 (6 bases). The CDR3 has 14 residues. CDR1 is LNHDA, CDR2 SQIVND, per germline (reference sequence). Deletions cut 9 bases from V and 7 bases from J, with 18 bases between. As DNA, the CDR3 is TGTGCCAGCCGCGCTGACGCCGGGGGCGGGGAGCTGTTTTTT. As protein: CASRADAGGGELFF.

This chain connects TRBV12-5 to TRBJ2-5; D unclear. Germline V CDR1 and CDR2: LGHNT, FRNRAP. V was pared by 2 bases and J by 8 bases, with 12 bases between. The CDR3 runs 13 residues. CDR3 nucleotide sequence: TGTGCTAGTGGTTTGCAGGCACGGCTCACCCAGTACTTC. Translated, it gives CASGLQARLTQYF.

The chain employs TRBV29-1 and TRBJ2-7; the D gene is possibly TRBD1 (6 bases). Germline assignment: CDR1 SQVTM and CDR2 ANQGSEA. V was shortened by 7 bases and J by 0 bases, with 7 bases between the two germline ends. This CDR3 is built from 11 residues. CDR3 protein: CSGGHSYEQYF. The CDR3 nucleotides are TGCAGCGGGGGACACTCCTACGAGCAGTACTTC.

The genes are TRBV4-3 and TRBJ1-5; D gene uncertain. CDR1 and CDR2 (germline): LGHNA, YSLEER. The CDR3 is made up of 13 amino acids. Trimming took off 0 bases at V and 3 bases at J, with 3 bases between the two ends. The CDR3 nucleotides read TGCGCCAGCAGCCAAGATATCAATCAGCCCCAGCATTTT. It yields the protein CASSQDINQPQHF.

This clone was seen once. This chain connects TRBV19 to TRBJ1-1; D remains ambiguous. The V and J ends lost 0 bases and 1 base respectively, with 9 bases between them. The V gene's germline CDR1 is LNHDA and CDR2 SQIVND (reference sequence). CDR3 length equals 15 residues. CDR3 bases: TGTGCCAGTAGTATAGAAGGCGAGGGGAACACTGAAGCTTTCTTT. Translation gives CASSIEGEGNTEAFF.

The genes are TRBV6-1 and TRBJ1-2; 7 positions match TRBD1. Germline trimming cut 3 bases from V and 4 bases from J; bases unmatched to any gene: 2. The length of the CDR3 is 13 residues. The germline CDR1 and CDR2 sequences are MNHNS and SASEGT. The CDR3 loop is CASSEGDSYGYTF. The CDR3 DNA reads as TGTGCCAGCAGTGAGGGGGACAGCTATGGCTACACCTTC.

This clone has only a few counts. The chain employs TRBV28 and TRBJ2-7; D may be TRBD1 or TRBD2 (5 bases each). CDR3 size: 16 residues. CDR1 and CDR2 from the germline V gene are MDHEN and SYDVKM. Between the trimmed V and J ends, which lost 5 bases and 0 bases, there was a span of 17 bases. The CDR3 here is CASSPSGPTRSYEQYF. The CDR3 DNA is TGTGCCAGCAGTCCCTCGGGGCCTACCCGCTCCTACGAGCAGTACTTC.

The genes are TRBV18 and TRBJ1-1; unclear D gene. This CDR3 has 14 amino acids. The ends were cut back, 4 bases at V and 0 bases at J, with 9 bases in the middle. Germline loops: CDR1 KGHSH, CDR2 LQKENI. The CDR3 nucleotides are TGTGCCAGCTCACTTACCCCTTTGAACACTGAAGCTTTCTTT. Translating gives CASSLTPLNTEAFF.

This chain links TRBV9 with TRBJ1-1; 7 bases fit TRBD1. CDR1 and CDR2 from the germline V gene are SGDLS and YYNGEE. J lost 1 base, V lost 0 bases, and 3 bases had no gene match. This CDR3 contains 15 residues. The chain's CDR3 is CASSVGGGGNTEAFF. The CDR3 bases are TGTGCCAGCAGCGTAGGAGGGGGCGGGAACACTGAAGCTTTCTTT.

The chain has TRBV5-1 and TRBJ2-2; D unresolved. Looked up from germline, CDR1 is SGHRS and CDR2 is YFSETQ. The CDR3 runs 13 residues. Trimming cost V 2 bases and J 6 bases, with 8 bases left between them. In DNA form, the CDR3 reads TGCGCCAGCAGCTTCAATGGCGCCGGGGAGCTGTTTTTT. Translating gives CASSFNGAGELFF.